This T cell receptor (beta chain) was sequenced in a study of T-cell memory formation after mild COVID-19. There are a few counts of this clonotype. Using its own MiXCR run on the 5' RACE reads, TCRdb lists one record per CDR3 protein. The repertoire consists of hundreds of thousands of distinct CDR3 sequences, with around 30% occurring once and the leading ten covering roughly 14%. Germline CDR1 DFQATT, CDR2 SNEGSKA (reference sequence). Between the trimmed V and J ends, which lost 0 bases and 12 bases, there was a span of 9 bases. The CDR3 extends over 11 amino acids. Material for sequencing was PBMCs or a T cell subset sorted from them (not recorded which). The sequence came from an adult woman who had mild COVID-19 (a few samples of this study predate the infection). Cell type and time point are not known. V and J are TRBV20-1 and TRBJ2-4; D gene unclear. Here the CDR3 reads CSARDAPDQYF. In DNA, the CDR3 is TGCAGTGCTAGAGATGCCCCAGATCAGTACTTC.